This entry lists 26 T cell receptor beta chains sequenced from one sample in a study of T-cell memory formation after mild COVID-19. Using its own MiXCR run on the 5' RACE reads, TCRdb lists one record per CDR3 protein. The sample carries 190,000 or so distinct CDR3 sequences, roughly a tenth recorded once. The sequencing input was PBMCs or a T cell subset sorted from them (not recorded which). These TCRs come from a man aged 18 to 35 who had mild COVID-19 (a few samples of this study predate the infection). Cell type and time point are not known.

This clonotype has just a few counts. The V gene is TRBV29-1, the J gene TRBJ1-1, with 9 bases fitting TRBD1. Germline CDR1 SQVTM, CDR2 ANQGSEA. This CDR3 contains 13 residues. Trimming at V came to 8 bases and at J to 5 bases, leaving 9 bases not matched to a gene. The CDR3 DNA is TGCAGCTTCTACAGGGGGCTGGGGACTGAAGCTTTCTTT. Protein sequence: CSFYRGLGTEAFF.

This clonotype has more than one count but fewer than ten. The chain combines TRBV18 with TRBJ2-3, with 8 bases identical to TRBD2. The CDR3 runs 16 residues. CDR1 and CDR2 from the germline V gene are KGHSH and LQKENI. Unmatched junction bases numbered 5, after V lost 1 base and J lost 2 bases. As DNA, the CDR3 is TGTGCCAGCTCACCACTTCCAGCGGGGGACACAGATACGCAGTATTTT. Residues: CASSPLPAGDTDTQYF.

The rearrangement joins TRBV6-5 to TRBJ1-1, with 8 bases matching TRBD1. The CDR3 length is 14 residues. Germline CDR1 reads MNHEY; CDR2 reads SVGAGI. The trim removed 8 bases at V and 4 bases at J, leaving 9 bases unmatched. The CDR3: CASGQGAGGTEAFF. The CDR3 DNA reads TGTGCCAGCGGCCAGGGGGCCGGGGGCACTGAAGCTTTCTTT.

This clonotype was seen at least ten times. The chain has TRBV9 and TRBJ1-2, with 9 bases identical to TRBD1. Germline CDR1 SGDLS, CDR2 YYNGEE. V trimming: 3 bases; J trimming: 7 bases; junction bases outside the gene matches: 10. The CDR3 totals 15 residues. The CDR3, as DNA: TGTGCCAGCAGCGCCTCCGGGACAGGGTGGGGTGGCTACACCTTC. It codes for CASSASGTGWGGYTF.

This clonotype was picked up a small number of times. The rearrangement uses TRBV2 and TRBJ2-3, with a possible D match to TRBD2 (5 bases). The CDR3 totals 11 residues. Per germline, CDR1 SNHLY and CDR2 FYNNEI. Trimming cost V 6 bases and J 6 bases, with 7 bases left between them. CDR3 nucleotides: TGTGCCAGCAGCCAGCGGGATACGCAGTATTTT. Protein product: CASSQRDTQYF.

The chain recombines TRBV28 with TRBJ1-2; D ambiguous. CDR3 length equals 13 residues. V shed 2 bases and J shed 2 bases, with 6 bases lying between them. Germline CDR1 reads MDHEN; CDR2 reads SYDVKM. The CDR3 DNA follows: TGTGCCAGCAGTTTAACACAGAACTATGGCTACACCTTC. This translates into CASSLTQNYGYTF.

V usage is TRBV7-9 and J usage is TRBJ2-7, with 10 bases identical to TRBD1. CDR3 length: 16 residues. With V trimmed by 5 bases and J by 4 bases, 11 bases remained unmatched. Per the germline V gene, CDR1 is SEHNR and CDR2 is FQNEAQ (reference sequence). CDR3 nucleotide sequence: TGTGCCAGCAGCCCTTTGGGGGACAGGGGACTGTACGAGCAGTACTTC. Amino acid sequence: CASSPLGDRGLYEQYF.

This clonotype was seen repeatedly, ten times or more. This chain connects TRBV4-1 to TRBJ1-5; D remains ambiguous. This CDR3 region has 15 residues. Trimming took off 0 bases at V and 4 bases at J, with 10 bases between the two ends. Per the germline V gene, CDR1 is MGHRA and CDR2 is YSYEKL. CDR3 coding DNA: TGCGCCAGCAGCCAAGATCGGAGGGCTAATCAGCCCCAGCATTTT. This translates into CASSQDRRANQPQHF.

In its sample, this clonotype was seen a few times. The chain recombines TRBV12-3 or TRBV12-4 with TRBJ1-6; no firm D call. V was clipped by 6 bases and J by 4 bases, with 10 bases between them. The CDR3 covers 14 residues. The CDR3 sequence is CASSPGSYNSPLHF. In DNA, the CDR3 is TGTGCCAGCAGCCCGGGTTCGTATAATTCACCCCTCCACTTT.

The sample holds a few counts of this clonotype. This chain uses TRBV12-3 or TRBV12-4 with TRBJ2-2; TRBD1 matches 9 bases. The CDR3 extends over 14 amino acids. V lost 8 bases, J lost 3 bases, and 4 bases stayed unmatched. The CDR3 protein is CASGGTGHTGELFF. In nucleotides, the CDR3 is TGTGCCAGCGGGGGGACAGGGCACACCGGGGAGCTGTTTTTT.

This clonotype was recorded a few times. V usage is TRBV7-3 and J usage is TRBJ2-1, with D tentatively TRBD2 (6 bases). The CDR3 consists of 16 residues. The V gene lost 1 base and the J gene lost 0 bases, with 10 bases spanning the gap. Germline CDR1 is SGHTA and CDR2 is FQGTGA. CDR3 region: CASSLSLTSSYNEQFF. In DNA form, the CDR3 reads TGTGCCAGCAGCTTAAGTCTGACTAGCTCCTACAATGAGCAGTTCTTC. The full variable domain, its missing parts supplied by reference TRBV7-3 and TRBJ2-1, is GAGVSQTPSNKVTEKGKYVELRCDPISGHTALYWYRQSLGQGPEFLIYFQGTGAADDSGLPNDRFFAVRPEGSVSTLKIQRTERGDSAVYLCASSLSLTSSYNEQFFGPGTRLTVL.

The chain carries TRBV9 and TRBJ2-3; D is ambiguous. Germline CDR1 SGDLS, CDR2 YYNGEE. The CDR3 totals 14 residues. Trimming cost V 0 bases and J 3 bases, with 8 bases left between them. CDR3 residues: CASSVGDRTDTQYF. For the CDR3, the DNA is TGTGCCAGCAGCGTAGGAGATAGAACAGATACGCAGTATTTT.

In nucleotides, the CDR3 is TGCGCCAGCAGCGGATGGACGCGGAACACTGAAGCTTTCTTT. Translating gives CASSGWTRNTEAFF. The chain joins TRBV5-1 to TRBJ1-1; D not resolved. This CDR3 has 14 residues. Per germline, CDR1 SGHRS and CDR2 YFSETQ. V was trimmed by 4 bases and J by 1 base, leaving 11 bases between them.

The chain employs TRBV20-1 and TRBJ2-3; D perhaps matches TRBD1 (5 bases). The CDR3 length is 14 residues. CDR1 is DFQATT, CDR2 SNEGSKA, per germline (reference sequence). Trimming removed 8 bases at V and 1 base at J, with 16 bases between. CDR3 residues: CSFNLRGRTDTQYF. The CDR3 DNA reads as TGCAGTTTTAACTTAAGGGGTCGCACAGATACGCAGTATTTT.

CDR3 nucleotides: TGTGCCAGCAAGCGCCAGGGCTCCTACAATGAGCAGTTCTTC. It codes for CASKRQGSYNEQFF. The chain links TRBV7-2 to TRBJ2-1; maybe TRBD1 (5 bases). The CDR3 totals 14 residues. The germline V gene encodes CDR1 SGHTA and CDR2 FQGNSA. V was pared by 7 bases and J by 0 bases, with 10 bases between.

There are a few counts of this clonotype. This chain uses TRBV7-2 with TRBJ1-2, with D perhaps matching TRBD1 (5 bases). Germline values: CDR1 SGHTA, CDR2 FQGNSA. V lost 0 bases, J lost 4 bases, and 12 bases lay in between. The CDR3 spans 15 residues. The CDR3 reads CASSLAPQAPYGYTF. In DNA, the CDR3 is TGTGCCAGCAGCTTAGCCCCACAGGCCCCCTATGGCTACACCTTC.

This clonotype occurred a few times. The CDR3 region has the DNA TGTGCCAGCGGGCGGACAGGGTTGTATGGAAACACCATATATTTT. Protein: CASGRTGLYGNTIYF. The genes are TRBV6-2 or TRBV6-3 and TRBJ1-3; 8 bases fit TRBD1. J gave up 3 bases and V 8 bases, and 9 bases lay outside the gene matches. Germline CDR1 is MNHEY and CDR2 is SVGEGT. The CDR3 runs 15 residues.

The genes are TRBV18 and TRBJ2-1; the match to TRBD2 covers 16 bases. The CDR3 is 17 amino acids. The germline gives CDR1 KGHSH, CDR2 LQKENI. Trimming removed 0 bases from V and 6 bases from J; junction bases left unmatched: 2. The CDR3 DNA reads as TGTGCCAGCTCACCACCGGGACTAGCGGGGGGGCCCAATGAGCAGTTCTTC. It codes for CASSPPGLAGGPNEQFF.

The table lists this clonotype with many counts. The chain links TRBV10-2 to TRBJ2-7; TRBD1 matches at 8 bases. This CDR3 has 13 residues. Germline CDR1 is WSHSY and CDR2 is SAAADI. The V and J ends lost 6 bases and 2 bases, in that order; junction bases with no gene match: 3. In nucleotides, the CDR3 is TGCGCCAGCAGCCGGGACAGGACCTACGAGCAGTACGTC. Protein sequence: CASSRDRTYEQYV.

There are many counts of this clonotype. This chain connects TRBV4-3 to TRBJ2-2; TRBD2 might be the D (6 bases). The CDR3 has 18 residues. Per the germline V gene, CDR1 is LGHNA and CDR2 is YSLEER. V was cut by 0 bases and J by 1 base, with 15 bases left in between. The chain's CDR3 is CASSQESQRALNTGELFF. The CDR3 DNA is TGCGCCAGCAGCCAAGAGTCCCAGCGGGCCCTGAACACCGGGGAGCTGTTTTTT.

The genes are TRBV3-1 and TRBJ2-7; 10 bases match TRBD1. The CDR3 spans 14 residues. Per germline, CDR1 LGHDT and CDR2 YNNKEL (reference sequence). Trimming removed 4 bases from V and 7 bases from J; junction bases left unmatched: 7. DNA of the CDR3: TGTGCCAGCAGCCCCGGGACAGGGGCTCGGGAGCAGTACGTC. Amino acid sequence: CASSPGTGAREQYV.

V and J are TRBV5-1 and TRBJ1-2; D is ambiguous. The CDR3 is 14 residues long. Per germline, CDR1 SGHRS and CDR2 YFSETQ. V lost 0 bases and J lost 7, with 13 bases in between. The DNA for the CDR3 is TGCGCCAGCAGCTTGGCCGGGGAGGGCTTTGGCTACACCTTC. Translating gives CASSLAGEGFGYTF.

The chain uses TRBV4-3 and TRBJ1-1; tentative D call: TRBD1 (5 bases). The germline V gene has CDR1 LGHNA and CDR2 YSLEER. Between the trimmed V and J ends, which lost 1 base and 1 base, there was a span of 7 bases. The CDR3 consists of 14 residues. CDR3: CASSQAGRNTEAFF. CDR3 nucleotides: TGCGCCAGCAGCCAAGCGGGACGGAACACTGAAGCTTTCTTT.

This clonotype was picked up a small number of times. DNA of the CDR3: TGTGCCAGCAGCCAAGCGAGCGCCAGGGCCTACACCTTC. It codes for CASSQASARAYTF. The chain links TRBV3-1 to TRBJ1-2; a possible D gene is TRBD1 (5 bases). The CDR3 has 13 residues. Germline-derived CDR1 and CDR2 are LGHDT and YNNKEL (reference sequence). Between the trimmed V and J ends, which lost 1 base and 10 bases, there was a span of 13 bases.

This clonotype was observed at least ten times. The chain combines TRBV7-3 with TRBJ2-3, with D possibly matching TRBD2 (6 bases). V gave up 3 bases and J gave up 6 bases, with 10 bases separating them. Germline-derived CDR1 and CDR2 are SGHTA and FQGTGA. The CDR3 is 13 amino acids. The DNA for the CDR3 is TGTGCCAGCAGCTTGGCCCGGGGGGATACGCAGTATTTT. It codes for CASSLARGDTQYF.

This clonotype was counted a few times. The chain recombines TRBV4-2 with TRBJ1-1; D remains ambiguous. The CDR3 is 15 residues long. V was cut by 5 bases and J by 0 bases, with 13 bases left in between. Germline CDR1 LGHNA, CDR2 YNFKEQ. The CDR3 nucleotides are TGTGCCAGCAGCACAAGGGTGTCCGTGAACACTGAAGCTTTCTTT. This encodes CASSTRVSVNTEAFF.